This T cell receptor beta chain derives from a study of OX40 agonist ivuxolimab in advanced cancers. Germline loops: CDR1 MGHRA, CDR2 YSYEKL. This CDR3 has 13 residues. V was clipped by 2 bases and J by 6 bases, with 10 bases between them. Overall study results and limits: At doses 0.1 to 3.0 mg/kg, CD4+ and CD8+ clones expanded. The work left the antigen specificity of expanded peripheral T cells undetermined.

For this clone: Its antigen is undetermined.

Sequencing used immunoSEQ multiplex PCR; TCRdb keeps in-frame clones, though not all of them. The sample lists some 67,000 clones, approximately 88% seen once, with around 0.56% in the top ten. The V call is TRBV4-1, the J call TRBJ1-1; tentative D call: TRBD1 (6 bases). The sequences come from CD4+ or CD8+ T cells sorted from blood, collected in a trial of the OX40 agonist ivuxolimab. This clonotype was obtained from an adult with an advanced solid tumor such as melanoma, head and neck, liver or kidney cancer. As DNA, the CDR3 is TGCGCCAGCAGCCAATCCCAGGGGCCTGAAGCTTTCTTT. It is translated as CASSQSQGPEAFF.